This is a list of T cell receptor beta chains from one sample in a study of regulatory T cells in long-lasting Graves disease. TCRdb called the multiplex PCR reads again in MiXCR, with one record for every CDR3 protein. There are about 400,000 distinct CDR3 sequences in the sample; under 20% occur only once, and around 21% lies in the top ten. These data were also reused for a study on T cells in Graves' hyperthyroidism and ophthalmopathy.

The sequenced sample was peripheral blood mononuclear cells (PBMCs), obtained at new diagnosis, from a patient treated with antithyroid drugs. These receptors all stem from a woman younger than 35 with Graves disease. The CDR3 runs from the conserved cysteine through the conserved F or W. A D gene is named only where the DNA matches it firmly. Clone size is stated in some rows and not others, as once, few, many or a class when expanded.

d_call	j_call	clone_size	v_call	cdr3_aa	cdr3_nt
NA	TRBJ2-2	NA	TRBV28	CASSLSNTYTGELFF	TGTGCCAGCAGTTTGAGTAATACGTACACCGGGGAGCTGTTTTTT
NA	TRBJ2-7	many	TRBV10-1	CASSFLGGEQYF	TGCGCCAGCAGTTTTTTAGGCGGCGAGCAGTACTTC
TRBD2	TRBJ2-5	many	TRBV20-1	CSAQRDTLETQYF	TGCAGTGCCCAGCGGGATACTCTAGAGACCCAGTACTTC
NA	TRBJ2-7	many	TRBV5-1	CASSLAMGPNYEQYF	TGCGCCAGCAGCTTGGCTATGGGGCCGAACTACGAGCAGTACTTC
NA	TRBJ1-1	many	TRBV5-1	CASSLHRGTEAFF	TGCGCCAGCAGCCTACATAGGGGCACTGAAGCTTTCTTT
NA	TRBJ1-2	NA	TRBV10-3	CAISHDGGNNYGYTF	TGTGCCATCAGCCACGACGGGGGAAACAACTATGGCTACACCTTC
NA	TRBJ2-2	many	TRBV5-6	CASSLGPGELFF	TGTGCCAGCAGCTTGGGGCCCGGGGAGCTGTTTTTT
TRBD2	TRBJ2-1	NA	TRBV20-1	CSARVEGLAGGRNEQFF	TGCAGTGCTAGAGTGGAGGGGCTAGCGGGAGGGCGAAATGAGCAGTTCTTC
TRBD1	TRBJ1-4	NA	TRBV4-1	CASSPRDSGEKLFF	TGCGCCAGCAGCCCCCGGGACAGTGGGGAAAAACTGTTTTTT
TRBD2	TRBJ2-5	many	TRBV12-3/TRBV12-4	CASSSATPVAGGPWTQYF	TGTGCCAGCAGTTCCGCAACACCCGTAGCGGGGGGGCCGTGGACCCAGTACTTC
NA	TRBJ1-2	few	TRBV6-2/TRBV6-3	CASSYTPPTGLNNYGYTF	TGTGCCAGCAGTTACACTCCCCCCACAGGGCTAAATAACTATGGCTACACCTTC
TRBD2	TRBJ2-7	many	TRBV12-3/TRBV12-4	CASSTPGTSGSPNEQYF	TGTGCCAGCAGTACCCCCGGGACTAGCGGCTCCCCTAACGAGCAGTACTTC
NA	TRBJ1-1	few	TRBV7-9	CASSWQGNTEAFF	TGTGCCAGCAGTTGGCAGGGGAACACTGAAGCTTTCTTT
NA	TRBJ1-1	many	TRBV2	CASSERENTEAFF	TGTGCCAGCAGTGAACGGGAGAACACTGAAGCTTTCTTT
NA	TRBJ2-1	NA	TRBV5-1	CASRVRLEAGSYNEQFF	TGCGCCAGCAGAGTACGTCTAGAGGCTGGGTCCTACAATGAGCAGTTCTTC
NA	TRBJ1-2	NA	TRBV6-1	CASNHLTAGGYTF	TGTGCCAGCAACCACCTCACCGCCGGAGGCTACACCTTC
TRBD1	TRBJ1-4	few	TRBV25-1	CASSEEGARREKLFF	TGTGCCAGCAGCGAAGAGGGGGCCCGGAGGGAAAAACTGTTTTTT
NA	TRBJ2-5	NA	TRBV5-1	CASSSDPLETQYF	TGCGCCAGCAGCTCGGACCCCCTGGAGACCCAGTACTTC
NA	TRBJ2-2	NA	TRBV27	CASSLPGGELFF	TGTGCCAGCAGTTTACCGGGCGGGGAGCTGTTTTTT
TRBD2	TRBJ2-1	once	TRBV5-1	CASSSGEGFHEQFF	TGCGCCAGCAGTTCCGGGGAGGGATTCCATGAGCAGTTCTTC
NA	TRBJ1-1	many	TRBV4-2	CASSQVGGPDSEAFF	TGTGCCAGCAGCCAAGTCGGGGGGCCCGACTCTGAAGCTTTCTTT
NA	TRBJ2-7	NA	TRBV29-1	CSVAKGGHEQYF	TGCAGCGTTGCTAAAGGGGGGCACGAGCAGTACTTC
TRBD2	TRBJ2-1	many	TRBV3-1	CASSLQGGLAGDEQFF	TGTGCCAGCAGCCTCCAAGGGGGACTAGCGGGAGATGAGCAGTTCTTC
NA	TRBJ2-7	many	TRBV2	CASSEYSPSSYEQYF	TGTGCCAGCTCGGAGTACTCGCCGAGCTCCTACGAGCAGTACTTC
NA	TRBJ2-6	many	TRBV30	CAWAGANVLTF	TGTGCCTGGGCTGGGGCCAACGTCCTGACTTTC
NA	TRBJ2-2	NA	TRBV6-1	CASAEGPNRGELFF	TGTGCCAGCGCCGAGGGCCCGAACCGCGGGGAGCTGTTTTTT
TRBD2	TRBJ2-3	few	TRBV19	CASSAGGFSTDTQYF	TGTGCCAGTTCTGCGGGAGGGTTTAGCACAGATACGCAGTATTTT
TRBD1	TRBJ1-2	NA	TRBV12-5	CASGLDWTGNYGYTF	TGTGCTAGTGGTTTGGACTGGACAGGGAACTATGGCTACACCTTC
NA	TRBJ1-6	many	TRBV6-1	CASSEVGGSLHF	TGTGCCAGCAGTGAAGTAGGAGGGTCCCTCCACTTT
TRBD2	TRBJ2-5	few	TRBV10-3	CAVPGGGERETQYF	TGTGCCGTACCGGGAGGAGGGGAGAGAGAGACCCAGTACTTC
TRBD2	TRBJ2-1	many	TRBV2	CASSGTSSTYNEQFF	TGTGCCAGCAGTGGGACTAGCTCGACATACAATGAGCAGTTCTTC